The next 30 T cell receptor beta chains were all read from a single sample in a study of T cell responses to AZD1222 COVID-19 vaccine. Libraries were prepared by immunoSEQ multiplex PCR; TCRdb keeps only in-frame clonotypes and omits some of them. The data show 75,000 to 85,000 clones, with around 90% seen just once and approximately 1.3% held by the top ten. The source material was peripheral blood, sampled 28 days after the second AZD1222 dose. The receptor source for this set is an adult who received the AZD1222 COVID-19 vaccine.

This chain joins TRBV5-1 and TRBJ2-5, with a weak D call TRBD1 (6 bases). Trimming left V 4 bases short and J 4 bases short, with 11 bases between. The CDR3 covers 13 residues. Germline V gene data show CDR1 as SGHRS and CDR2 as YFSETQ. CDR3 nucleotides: TGCGCCAGCAGCAGGGGGACGGGAGAGACCCAGTACTTC. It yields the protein CASSRGTGETQYF.

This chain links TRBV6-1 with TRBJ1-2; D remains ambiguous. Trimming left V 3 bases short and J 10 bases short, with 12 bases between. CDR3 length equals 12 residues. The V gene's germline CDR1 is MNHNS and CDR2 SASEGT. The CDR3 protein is CASSDGGIDYTF. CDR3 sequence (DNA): TGTGCCAGCAGTGATGGAGGGATCGACTACACCTTC.

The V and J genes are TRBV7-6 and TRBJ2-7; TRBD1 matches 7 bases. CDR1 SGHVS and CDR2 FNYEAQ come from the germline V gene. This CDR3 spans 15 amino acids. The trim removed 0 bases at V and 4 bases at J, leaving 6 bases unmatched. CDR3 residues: CASSLAGGASYEQYF. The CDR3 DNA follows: TGTGCCAGCAGCTTAGCAGGGGGCGCCTCGTACGAGCAGTACTTC. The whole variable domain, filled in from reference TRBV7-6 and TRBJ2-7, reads GAGVSQSPRYKVTKRGQDVALRCDPISGHVSLYWYRQALGQGPEFLTYFNYEAQQDKSGLPNDRFSAERPEGSISTLTIQRTEQRDSAMYRCASSLAGGASYEQYFGPGTRLTVT.

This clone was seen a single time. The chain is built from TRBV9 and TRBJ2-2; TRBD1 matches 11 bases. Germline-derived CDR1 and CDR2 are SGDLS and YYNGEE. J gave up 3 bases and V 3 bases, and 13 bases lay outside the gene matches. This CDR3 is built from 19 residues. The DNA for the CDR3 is TGTGCCAGCAGCGATGGGGGACAGGGGGTAAGCTTGGACACCGGGGAGCTGTTTTTT. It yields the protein CASSDGGQGVSLDTGELFF.

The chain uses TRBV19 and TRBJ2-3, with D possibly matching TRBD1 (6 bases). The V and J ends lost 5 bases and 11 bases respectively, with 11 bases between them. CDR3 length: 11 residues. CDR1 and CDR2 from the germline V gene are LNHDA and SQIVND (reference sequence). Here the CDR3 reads CASSYLGGQYF. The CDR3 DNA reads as TGTGCCAGTAGTTACCTAGGGGGGCAGTATTTT.

CDR3 nucleotide sequence: TGTGCCAGCACTAAGGGGGTGTATAGCAATCAGCCCCAGCATTTT. Protein sequence: CASTKGVYSNQPQHF. V and J are TRBV2 and TRBJ1-5; possibly TRBD1 for D (6 bases). V lost 7 bases and J 0 bases, leaving 13 bases between the germline ends. The germline gives CDR1 SNHLY, CDR2 FYNNEI. This CDR3 comprises 15 residues.

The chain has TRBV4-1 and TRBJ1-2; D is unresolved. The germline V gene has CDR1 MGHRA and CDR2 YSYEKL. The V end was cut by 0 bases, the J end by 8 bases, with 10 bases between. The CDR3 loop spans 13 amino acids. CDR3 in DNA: TGCGCCAGCAGCCAAGATGCGAGCCGAGGCTACACCTTC. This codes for CASSQDASRGYTF.

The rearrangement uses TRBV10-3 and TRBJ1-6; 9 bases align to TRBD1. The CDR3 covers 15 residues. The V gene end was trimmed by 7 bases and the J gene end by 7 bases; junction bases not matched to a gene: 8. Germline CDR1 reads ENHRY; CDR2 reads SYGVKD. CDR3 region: CAITGQGPGNSPLHF. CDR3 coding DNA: TGTGCCATCACTGGACAGGGGCCGGGGAATTCACCCCTCCACTTT.

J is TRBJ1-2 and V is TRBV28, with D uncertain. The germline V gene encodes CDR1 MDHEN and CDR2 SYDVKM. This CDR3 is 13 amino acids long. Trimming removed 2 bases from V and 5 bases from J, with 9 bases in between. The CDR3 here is CASSLAGPYGYTF. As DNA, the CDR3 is TGTGCCAGCAGTTTAGCGGGCCCTTATGGCTACACCTTC.

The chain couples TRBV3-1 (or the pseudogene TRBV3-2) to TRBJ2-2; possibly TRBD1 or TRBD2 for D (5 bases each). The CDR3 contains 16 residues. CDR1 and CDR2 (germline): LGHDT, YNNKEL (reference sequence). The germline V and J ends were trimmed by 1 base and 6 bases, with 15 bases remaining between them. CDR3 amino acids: CASSQARGLGSGELFF. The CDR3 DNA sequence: TGTGCCAGCAGCCAAGCGAGGGGTTTGGGCTCCGGGGAGCTGTTTTTT.

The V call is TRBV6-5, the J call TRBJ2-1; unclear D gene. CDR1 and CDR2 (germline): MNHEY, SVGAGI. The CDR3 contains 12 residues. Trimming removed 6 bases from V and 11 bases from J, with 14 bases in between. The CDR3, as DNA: TGTGCCAGCAGGTCCCCCGGGTCGCAGCAGTTCTTC. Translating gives CASRSPGSQQFF.

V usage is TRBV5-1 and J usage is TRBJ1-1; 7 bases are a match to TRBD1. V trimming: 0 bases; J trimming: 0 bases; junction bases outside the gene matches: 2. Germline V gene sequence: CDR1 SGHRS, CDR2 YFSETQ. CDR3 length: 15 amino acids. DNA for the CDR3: TGCGCCAGCAGCTTGGACAGGGGTATGAACACTGAAGCTTTCTTT. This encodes CASSLDRGMNTEAFF.

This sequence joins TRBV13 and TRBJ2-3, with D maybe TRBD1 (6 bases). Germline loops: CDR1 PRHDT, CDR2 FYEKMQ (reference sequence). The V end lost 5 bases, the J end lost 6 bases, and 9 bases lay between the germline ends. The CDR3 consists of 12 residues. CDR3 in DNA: TGTGCCAGCAGCCCAGGGGCGGATACGCAGTATTTT. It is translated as CASSPGADTQYF.

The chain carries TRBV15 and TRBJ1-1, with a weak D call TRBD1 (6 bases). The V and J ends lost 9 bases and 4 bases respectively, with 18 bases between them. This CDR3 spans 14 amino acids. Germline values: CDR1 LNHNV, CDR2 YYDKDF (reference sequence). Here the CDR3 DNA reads TGTGCCACACAGGGTTGGGCGGAACGCACTGAAGCTTTCTTT. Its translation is CATQGWAERTEAFF.

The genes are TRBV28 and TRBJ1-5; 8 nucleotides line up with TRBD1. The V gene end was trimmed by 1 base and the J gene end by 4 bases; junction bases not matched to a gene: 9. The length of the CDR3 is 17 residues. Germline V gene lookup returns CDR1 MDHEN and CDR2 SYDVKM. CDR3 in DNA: TGTGCCAGCAGTTTATTTAGTGGACAGGGAGGAAATCAGCCCCAGCATTTT. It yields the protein CASSLFSGQGGNQPQHF.

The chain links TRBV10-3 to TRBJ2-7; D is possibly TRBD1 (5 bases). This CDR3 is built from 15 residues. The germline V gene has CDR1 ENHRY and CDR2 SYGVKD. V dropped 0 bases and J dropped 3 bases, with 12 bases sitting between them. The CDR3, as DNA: TGTGCCATCAGTGAGTCGGACACCATCGGCTACGAGCAGTACTTC. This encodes CAISESDTIGYEQYF.

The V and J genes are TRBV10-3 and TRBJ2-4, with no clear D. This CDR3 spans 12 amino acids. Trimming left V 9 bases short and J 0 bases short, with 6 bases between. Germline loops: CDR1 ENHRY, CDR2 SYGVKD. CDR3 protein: CAITIAKNIQYF. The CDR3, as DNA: TGTGCCATAACTATAGCCAAAAACATTCAGTACTTC.

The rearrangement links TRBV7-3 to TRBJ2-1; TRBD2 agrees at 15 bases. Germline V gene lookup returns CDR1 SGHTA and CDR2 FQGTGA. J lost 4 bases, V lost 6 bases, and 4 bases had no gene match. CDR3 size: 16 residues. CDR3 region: CASSRTSGGEYNEQFF. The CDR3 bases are TGTGCCAGCAGTAGGACTAGCGGGGGGGAATACAATGAGCAGTTCTTC.

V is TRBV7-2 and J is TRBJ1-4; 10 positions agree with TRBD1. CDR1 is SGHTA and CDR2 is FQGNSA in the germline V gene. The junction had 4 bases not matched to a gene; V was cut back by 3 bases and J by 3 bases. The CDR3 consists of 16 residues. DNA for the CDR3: TGTGCCAGCAGCTTGGGACAGGGGCGGGCTAATGAAAAACTGTTTTTT. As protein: CASSLGQGRANEKLFF.

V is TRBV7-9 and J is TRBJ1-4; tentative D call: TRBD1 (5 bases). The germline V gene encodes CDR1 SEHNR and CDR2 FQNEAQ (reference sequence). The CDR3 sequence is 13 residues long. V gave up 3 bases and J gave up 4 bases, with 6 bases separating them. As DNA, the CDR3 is TGTGCCAGCAGCTTGACAGTTAATGAAAAACTGTTTTTT. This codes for CASSLTVNEKLFF.

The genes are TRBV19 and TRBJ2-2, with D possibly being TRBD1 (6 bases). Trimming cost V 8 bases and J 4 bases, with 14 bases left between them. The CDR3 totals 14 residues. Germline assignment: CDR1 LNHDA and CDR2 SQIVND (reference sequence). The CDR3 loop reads CASLGRGSTGELFF. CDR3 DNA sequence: TGTGCCAGTTTGGGCAGGGGCAGCACCGGGGAGCTGTTTTTT.

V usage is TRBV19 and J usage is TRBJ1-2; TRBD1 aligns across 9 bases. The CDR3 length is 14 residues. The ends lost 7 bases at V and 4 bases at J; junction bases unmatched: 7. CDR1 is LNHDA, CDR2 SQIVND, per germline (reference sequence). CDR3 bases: TGTGCCAGTATCCCGGACAGGGGCCTCTATGGCTACACCTTC. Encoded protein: CASIPDRGLYGYTF.

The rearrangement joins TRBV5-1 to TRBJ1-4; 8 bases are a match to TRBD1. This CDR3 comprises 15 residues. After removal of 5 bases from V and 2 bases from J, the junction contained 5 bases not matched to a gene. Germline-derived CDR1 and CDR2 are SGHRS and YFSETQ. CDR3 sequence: CASRVRGQTNEKLFF. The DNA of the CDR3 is TGCGCCAGCAGGGTCAGGGGGCAGACTAATGAAAAACTGTTTTTT.

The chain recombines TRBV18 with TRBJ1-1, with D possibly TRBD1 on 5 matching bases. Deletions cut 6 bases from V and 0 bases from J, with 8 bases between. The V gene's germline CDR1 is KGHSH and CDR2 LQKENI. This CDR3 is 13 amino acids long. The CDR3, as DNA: TGTGCCAGCTCGGGGACGGTGAACACTGAAGCTTTCTTT. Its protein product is CASSGTVNTEAFF.

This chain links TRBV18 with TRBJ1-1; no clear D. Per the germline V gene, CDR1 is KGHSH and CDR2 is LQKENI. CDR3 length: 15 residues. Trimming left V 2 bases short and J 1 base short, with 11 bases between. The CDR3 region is CASSPYRVGNTEAFF. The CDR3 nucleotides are TGTGCCAGCTCACCATATAGGGTGGGGAACACTGAAGCTTTCTTT.

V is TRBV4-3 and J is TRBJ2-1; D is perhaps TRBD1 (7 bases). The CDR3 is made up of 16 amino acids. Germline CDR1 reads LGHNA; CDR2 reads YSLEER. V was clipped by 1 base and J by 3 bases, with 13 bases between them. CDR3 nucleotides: TGCGCCAGCAGCCAAGCCACAGGGGACTTCTACAATGAGCAGTTCTTC. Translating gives CASSQATGDFYNEQFF.

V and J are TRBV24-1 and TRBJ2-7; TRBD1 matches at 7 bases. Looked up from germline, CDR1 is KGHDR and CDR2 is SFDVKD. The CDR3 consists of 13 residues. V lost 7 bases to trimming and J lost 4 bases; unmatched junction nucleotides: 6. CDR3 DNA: TGTGCCACCAGCCGGGACAGTAATTACGAGCAGTACTTC. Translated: CATSRDSNYEQYF.

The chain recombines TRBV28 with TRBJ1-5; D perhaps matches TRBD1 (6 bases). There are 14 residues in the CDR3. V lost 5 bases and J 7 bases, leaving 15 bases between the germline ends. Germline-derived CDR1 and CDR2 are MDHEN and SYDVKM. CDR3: CASSHRGAGQPQHF. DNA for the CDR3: TGTGCCAGCAGTCACCGGGGGGCCGGGCAGCCCCAGCATTTT.

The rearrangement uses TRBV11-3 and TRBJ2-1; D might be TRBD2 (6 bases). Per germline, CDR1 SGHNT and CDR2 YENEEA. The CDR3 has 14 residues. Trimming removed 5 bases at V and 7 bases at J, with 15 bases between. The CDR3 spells CASSQDYPGNEQFF. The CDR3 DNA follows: TGTGCCAGCAGCCAGGACTACCCTGGAAATGAGCAGTTCTTC.

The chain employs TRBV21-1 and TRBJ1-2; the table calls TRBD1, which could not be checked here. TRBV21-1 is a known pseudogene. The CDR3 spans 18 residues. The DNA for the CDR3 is TGTGCCAGCAGCAAAGGGGACAGGGTTGAGAGGTTGAACTATGGCTACACCTTC. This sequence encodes CASSKGDRVERLNYGYTF.